This T cell receptor (beta chain) was identified in a study of T-cell reconstitution after alpha-beta-depleted transplantation in children. Construction of the TCRbeta library involved unique molecular identifiers. TCRdb re-called the PCR reads with MiXCR, one entry per CDR3 protein. The sample includes a few hundred thousand distinct CDR3 sequences, about an eighth of them seen just once. The receptor was isolated from a human donor who donated a stem cell graft to a child with Fanconi anemia. Sequenced here: PBMCs, sampled from the stem cell graft.

The CDR3 spells CASSLSTGPGGYTF. In DNA, the CDR3 is TGCGCCAGCAGCCTCTCGACAGGGCCGGGTGGCTACACCTTC. The chain joins TRBV5-1 to TRBJ1-2; 7 bases match TRBD1. The germline gives CDR1 SGHRS, CDR2 YFSETQ. V was clipped by 4 bases and J by 7 bases; unmatched bases: 10. This CDR3 has 14 residues.